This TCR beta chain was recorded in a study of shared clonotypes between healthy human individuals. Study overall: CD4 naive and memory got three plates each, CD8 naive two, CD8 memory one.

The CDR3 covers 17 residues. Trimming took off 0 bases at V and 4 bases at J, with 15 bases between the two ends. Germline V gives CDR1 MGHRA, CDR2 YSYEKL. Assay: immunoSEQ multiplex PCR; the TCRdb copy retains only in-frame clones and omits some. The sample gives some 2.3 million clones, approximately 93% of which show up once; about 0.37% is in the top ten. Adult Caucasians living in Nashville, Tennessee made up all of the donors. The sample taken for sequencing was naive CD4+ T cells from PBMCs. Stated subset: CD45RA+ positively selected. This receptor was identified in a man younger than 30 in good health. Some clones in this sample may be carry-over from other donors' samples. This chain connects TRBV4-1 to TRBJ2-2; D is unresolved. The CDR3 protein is CASSQETAVRGTGELFF. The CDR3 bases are TGCGCCAGCAGCCAAGAAACAGCCGTACGAGGCACCGGGGAGCTGTTTTTT.